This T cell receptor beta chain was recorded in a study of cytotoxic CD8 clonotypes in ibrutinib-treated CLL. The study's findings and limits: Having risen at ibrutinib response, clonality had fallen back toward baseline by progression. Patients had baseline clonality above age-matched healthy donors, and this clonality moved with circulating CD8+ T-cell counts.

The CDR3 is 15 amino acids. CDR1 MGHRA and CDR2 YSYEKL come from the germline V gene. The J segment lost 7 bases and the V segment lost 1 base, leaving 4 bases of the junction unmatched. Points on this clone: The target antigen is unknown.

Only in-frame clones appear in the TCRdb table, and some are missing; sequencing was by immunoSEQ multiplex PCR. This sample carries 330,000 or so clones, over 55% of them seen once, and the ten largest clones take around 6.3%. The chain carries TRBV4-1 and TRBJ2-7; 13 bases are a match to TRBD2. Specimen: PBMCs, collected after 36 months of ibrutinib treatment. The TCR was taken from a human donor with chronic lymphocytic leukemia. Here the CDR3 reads CASSQGTSGGWEQYF. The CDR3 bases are TGCGCCAGCAGCCAAGGGACTAGCGGGGGATGGGAGCAGTACTTC.